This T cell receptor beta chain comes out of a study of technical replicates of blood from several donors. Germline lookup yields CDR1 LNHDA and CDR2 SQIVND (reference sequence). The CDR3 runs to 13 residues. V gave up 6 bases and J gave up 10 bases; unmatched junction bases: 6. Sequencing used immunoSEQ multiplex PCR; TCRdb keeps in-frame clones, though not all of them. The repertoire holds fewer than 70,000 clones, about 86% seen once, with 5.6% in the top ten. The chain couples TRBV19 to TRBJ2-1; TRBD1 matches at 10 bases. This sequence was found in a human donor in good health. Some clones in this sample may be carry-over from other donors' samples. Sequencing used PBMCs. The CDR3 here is CASRATGGREQFF. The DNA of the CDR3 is TGTGCCAGTAGGGCGACAGGGGGCAGGGAGCAGTTCTTC. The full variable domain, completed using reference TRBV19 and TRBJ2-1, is DGGITQSPKYLFRKEGQNVTLSCEQNLNHDAMYWYRQDPGQGLRLIYYSQIVNDFQKGDIAEGYSVSREKKESFPLTVTSAQKNPTAFYLCASRATGGREQFFGPGTRLTVL.